The 7 T cell receptor beta chains below all came from one sample that was sequenced in a study of shared clonotypes between healthy human individuals. Using immunoSEQ multiplex PCR, the repertoire was profiled, and TCRdb retains in-frame clones only, with some absent. Among about 480,000 clones listed, over 75% were seen once. The sequenced material came from PBMCs. These receptors all come from a middle-aged woman in good health. Some clones in this sample may be carry-over from other donors' samples.

This clone was found a few times. The J gene is TRBJ1-1, the V gene TRBV28; possibly TRBD1 for D (5 bases). The CDR3 contains 15 residues. The germline gives CDR1 MDHEN, CDR2 SYDVKM. V shed 6 bases and J shed 0 bases, with 14 bases lying between them. For the CDR3, the DNA is TGTGCCAGCAGCGACGGGGCCCGAGTGAACACTGAAGCTTTCTTT. Encoded protein: CASSDGARVNTEAFF.

The chain combines TRBV29-1 with TRBJ1-2, with 9 positions matching TRBD1. CDR3 length: 13 amino acids. Germline V gene sequence: CDR1 SQVTM, CDR2 ANQGSEA. The trim removed 7 bases at V and 6 bases at J, leaving 9 bases unmatched. Here the CDR3 DNA reads TGCAGCGCCGAACAGGGGGCTTGGGATGGCTACACCTTC. Its protein product is CSAEQGAWDGYTF.

The chain joins TRBV10-3 to TRBJ2-3, with D tentatively TRBD1 or TRBD2 (5 bases each). Per germline, CDR1 ENHRY and CDR2 SYGVKD. The V and J ends lost 3 bases and 0 bases respectively, with 10 bases between them. This CDR3 region has 15 residues. The CDR3: CAISDGGTSTDTQYF. The CDR3 region has the DNA TGTGCCATCAGTGATGGGGGAACTAGCACAGATACGCAGTATTTT.

This clone was counted a single time. The V call is TRBV6-1, the J call TRBJ2-1; 12 positions match TRBD2. This CDR3 is 14 amino acids long. V lost 8 bases, J lost 7 bases, and 6 bases stayed unmatched. Germline V gene data show CDR1 as MNHNS and CDR2 as SASEGT. The CDR3 sequence is CASEGLAGGNEQFF. The CDR3 DNA reads as TGTGCCAGCGAGGGACTAGCGGGTGGGAATGAGCAGTTCTTC.

This chain joins TRBV28 and TRBJ2-5, with 16 positions matching TRBD2. Germline-derived CDR1 and CDR2 are MDHEN and SYDVKM. CDR3 size: 15 residues. V dropped 8 bases and J dropped 3; count of bases not matched to a gene: 3. The CDR3 loop is CASGTSGRGEETQYF. Written as DNA, the CDR3 is TGTGCCAGCGGGACTAGCGGGAGGGGGGAAGAGACCCAGTACTTC.

The rearrangement uses TRBV5-1 and TRBJ2-5; D perhaps matches TRBD2 (5 bases). CDR3 length equals 14 residues. In germline, CDR1 is SGHRS, CDR2 YFSETQ. V shed 0 bases and J shed 4 bases, with 10 bases lying between them. The CDR3 region is CASSLGGVLETQYF. The CDR3 bases are TGCGCCAGCAGCTTGGGGGGAGTCTTAGAGACCCAGTACTTC. Full variable domain (outside the CDR3, taken from reference TRBV5-1 and TRBJ2-5): KAGVTQTPRYLIKTRGQQVTLSCSPISGHRSVSWYQQTPGQGLQFLFEYFSETQRNKGNFPGRFSGRQFSNSRSEMNVSTLELGDSALYLCASSLGGVLETQYFGPGTRLLVL.

V and J are TRBV10-3 and TRBJ1-1; 9 nucleotides line up with TRBD1. Unmatched junction bases numbered 6, after V lost 7 bases and J lost 3 bases. The CDR3 covers 14 residues. CDR1 and CDR2 from the germline V gene are ENHRY and SYGVKD. The CDR3 loop is CAIMQGQGYTEAFF. For the CDR3, the DNA is TGTGCCATCATGCAGGGACAGGGTTACACTGAAGCTTTCTTT.